This entry features one T cell receptor (beta chain) sequence. This sample is drawn from a study of response to subunit inactivated influenza vaccine. MiXCR was run by TCRdb on the RT-PCR reads, yielding one entry per CDR3 protein. The data show hundreds of thousands of distinct CDR3 sequences, 25% seen once. The CDR3 has 15 amino acids. Germline-derived CDR1 and CDR2 are LNHDA and SQIVND (reference sequence). Trimming removed 5 bases at V and 3 bases at J, with 17 bases between. The starting material was CD4+ T cells sorted from PBMCs, obtained roughly 5 days after vaccination. The sequence was obtained from a man aged 50-59 years who received an inactivated influenza vaccine. The chain has TRBV19 and TRBJ2-7; D tentatively reads TRBD1 or TRBD2 (6 bases each). CDR3 DNA: TGTGCCAGTAGTTTGGGGGCGGGAAAGGTCTACGAGCAGTACTTC. Its protein is CASSLGAGKVYEQYF. The whole variable domain, remainder taken from reference TRBV19 and TRBJ2-7, is DGGITQSPKYLFRKEGQNVTLSCEQNLNHDAMYWYRQDPGQGLRLIYYSQIVNDFQKGDIAEGYSVSREKKESFPLTVTSAQKNPTAFYLCASSLGAGKVYEQYFGPGTRLTVT.